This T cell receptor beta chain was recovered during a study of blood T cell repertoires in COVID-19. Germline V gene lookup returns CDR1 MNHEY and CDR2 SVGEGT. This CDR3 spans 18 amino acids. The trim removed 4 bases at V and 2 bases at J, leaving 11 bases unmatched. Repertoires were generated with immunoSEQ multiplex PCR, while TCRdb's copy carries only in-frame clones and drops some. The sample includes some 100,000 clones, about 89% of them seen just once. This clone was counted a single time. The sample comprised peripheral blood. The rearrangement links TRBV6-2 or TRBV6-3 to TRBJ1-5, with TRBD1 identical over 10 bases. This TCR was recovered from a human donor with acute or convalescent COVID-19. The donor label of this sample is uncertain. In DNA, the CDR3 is TGTGCCAGCAGTTTGGACAGGGGGAATGGTGTGGGCAATCAGCCCCAGCATTTT. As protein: CASSLDRGNGVGNQPQHF.